This TCR beta chain was captured by sequencing in a study of CD8 T cells in cerebrospinal fluid in Alzheimer's disease. Study-wide findings and caveats: Expanded clones of at least 3% were commoner in Alzheimer's patients than healthy subjects.

By frequency, this clonotype is large. Its antigen is undetermined. TCRdb reprocessed the 10x single-cell sequencing reads and keeps a single row for each CDR3 protein, giving no DNA. The sample's table shows 800 or so distinct CDR3 sequences. Every participant was in good physical condition without acute infectious disease. Droplet-based sequencing used CSF cells sorted as live with a live/dead marker. Per the germline V gene, CDR1 is MNHEY and CDR2 is SVGAGI. CDR3 length: 15 amino acids. The sequence was collected from a human donor with Parkinson's disease. The V gene is TRBV6-5, the J gene TRBJ1-1. The source material was cerebrospinal fluid. CDR3 amino acids: CASSYSGILNTEAFF.